The clone carrying this T cell receptor (beta chain) was observed a single time. Profiled with immunoSEQ multiplex PCR; TCRdb holds only in-frame clones, not every one. This sample has around 110,000 clones, with 80% to 95% found just once. This entry comes from a study of T cell changes during pregnancy in multiple sclerosis. The CDR3 spans 13 residues. Germline V gene lookup returns CDR1 GTSNPN and CDR2 SVGIG (reference sequence). Trimming removed 1 base at V and 5 bases at J, with 12 bases between. Sequencing used peripheral blood, obtained in the third trimester of pregnancy. This receptor was taken from a female donor with multiple sclerosis, enrolled in a pregnancy study. V usage is TRBV30 and J usage is TRBJ2-7; possible D gene TRBD2, 5 bases. The CDR3 DNA sequence: TGTGCCTGGAGTGGGAAGGGAGCGGACGAGCAGTACTTC. It translates to CAWSGKGADEQYF.